The next 14 T cell receptor beta chains were all read from a single sample in a study of blood T cells in healthy people across ages. A second about 6 to 12 cycle PCR used barcoded and J-beta primers. MiXCR was run by TCRdb on the 5' RACE reads, yielding one entry per CDR3 protein. The data hold approximately 730,000 distinct CDR3 sequences, with about 53% observed a single time. Sequencing was done on a sample of blood. Source of these receptors: an elderly man in good health.

V gene TRBV12-3 or TRBV12-4 combines with J gene TRBJ2-1, with 14 nucleotides matching TRBD2. After removal of 5 bases from V and 4 bases from J, the junction contained 4 bases not matched to a gene. The CDR3 is made up of 16 amino acids. The CDR3 spells CASSATSGRGYNEQFF. The CDR3 nucleotides read TGTGCCAGCAGTGCGACTAGCGGGAGGGGGTACAATGAGCAGTTCTTC.

V usage is TRBV7-2 and J usage is TRBJ2-7; the D is unclear. With 1 base removed from V and 2 bases from J, the gap between germline ends came to 9 bases. This CDR3 spans 14 amino acids. Germline assignment: CDR1 SGHTA and CDR2 FQGNSA. CDR3 DNA: TGTGCCAGCAGCTTAGACGGGTCCGCCTACGAGCAGTACTTC. Protein sequence: CASSLDGSAYEQYF.

This clonotype was found a few times. The chain has TRBV14 and TRBJ1-1; unclear D gene. V was pared by 2 bases and J by 1 base, with 14 bases between. Germline values: CDR1 SGHDN, CDR2 FVKESK. The CDR3 is 16 residues long. The CDR3 loop is CASSQPFKGPNTEAFF. The DNA for the CDR3 is TGTGCCAGCAGCCAACCATTTAAGGGCCCGAACACTGAAGCTTTCTTT.

V is TRBV25-1 and J is TRBJ2-7; the match to TRBD2 covers 7 bases. Germline CDR1 and CDR2: MGHDK and SYGVNS. V lost 8 bases and J lost 2; bases outside the gene matches: 12. The CDR3 runs 15 residues. The CDR3: CASSPRAGLTYEQYF. CDR3 nucleotides: TGTGCCAGCTCGCCCCGGGCGGGACTAACCTACGAGCAGTACTTC.

In DNA, the CDR3 is TGTGCCAGCAGCGTAGGTCGGTTGCGGACTGGCCAAGAGACCCAGTACTTC. Translated, it gives CASSVGRLRTGQETQYF. This rearrangement joins TRBV9 to TRBJ2-5; tentatively, D is TRBD2 (5 bases). Looked up from germline, CDR1 is SGDLS and CDR2 is YYNGEE. Trimming removed 0 bases at V and 1 base at J, with 16 bases between. This CDR3 is 17 amino acids long.

V and J are TRBV19 and TRBJ2-4; 10 bases agree with TRBD1. CDR1 LNHDA and CDR2 SQIVND come from the germline V gene (reference sequence). J was trimmed by 13 bases and V by 5 bases; bases with no gene match: 11. The CDR3 has 14 residues. Written as DNA, the CDR3 is TGTGCCAGTAGTGAAGACAGGGGGCTCCATGTGCAGTACTTC. It encodes CASSEDRGLHVQYF.

This chain uses TRBV29-1 with TRBJ1-1; D not certain. Germline-derived CDR1 and CDR2 are SQVTM and ANQGSEA. This CDR3 is built from 13 residues. Trimming cost V 7 bases and J 1 base, with 13 bases left between them. The DNA of the CDR3 is TGCAGCGGTATGGTGGGCCCGAACACTGAAGCTTTCTTT. As protein: CSGMVGPNTEAFF.

V usage is TRBV6-5 and J usage is TRBJ2-5; TRBD2 agrees at 8 bases. The length of the CDR3 is 17 residues. CDR1 is MNHEY, CDR2 SVGAGI, per germline. V lost 3 bases and J lost 5; bases outside the gene matches: 14. CDR3 in amino acids: CASSYLPGREGRETQYF. CDR3 sequence (DNA): TGTGCCAGCAGTTATCTGCCCGGACGGGAGGGCCGGGAGACCCAGTACTTC.

The chain couples TRBV10-3 to TRBJ2-1; 10 nucleotides line up with TRBD2. The J segment lost 9 bases and the V segment lost 0 bases, leaving 5 bases of the junction unmatched. The CDR3 has 15 amino acids. CDR1 is ENHRY, CDR2 SYGVKD, per germline. This CDR3 reads CAISESASGSGEQFF. CDR3 DNA sequence: TGTGCCATCAGTGAGTCTGCTAGCGGGAGCGGTGAGCAGTTCTTC.

Points on this clonotype: Mismatch with germline at one junction end may stem from a read error. The J gene is TRBJ2-7, the V gene TRBV7-6; possibly TRBD1 or TRBD2 for D (7 bases each). From germline, CDR1 is SGHVS and CDR2 FNYEAQ. The CDR3 contains 16 residues. CDR3: CVSSLAVQGGSYEQYF. The CDR3 DNA reads TGTGTCAGCAGCTTAGCAGTCCAGGGGGGGTCATACGAGCAGTACTTC.

This chain joins TRBV20-1 and TRBJ2-7, with 13 bases identical to TRBD2. V was clipped by 5 bases and J by 1 base; unmatched bases: 2. The CDR3 loop spans 14 amino acids. Looked up from germline, CDR1 is DFQATT and CDR2 is SNEGSKA (reference sequence). The CDR3: CSASTSGGSYEQYF. The DNA for the CDR3 is TGCAGTGCTTCGACTAGCGGGGGGTCCTACGAGCAGTACTTC.

J is TRBJ2-3 and V is TRBV27, with 7 bases identical to TRBD2. The CDR3 has 15 amino acids. Losses at the gene ends were 8 bases for V and 14 bases for J; bases not matched to a gene: 22. Germline CDR1 and CDR2: MNHEY and SMNVEV (reference sequence). CDR3 nucleotide sequence: TGTGCCAGCCGAAGGGAGGGTAACCTGCACAGATACGCGTATTTT. Translated, it gives CASRREGNLHRYAYF.

About this clonotype: The junction and the germline gene differ at one end; a read error may be behind it. The chain is built from TRBV7-2 and TRBJ2-3; D unclear. Germline V gene lookup returns CDR1 SGHTA and CDR2 FQGNSA. CDR3 length equals 11 residues. The CDR3 DNA is TGTGTCAGCAGCTTAGTGGATACGCAGTATTTT. It codes for CVSSLVDTQYF.

The chain uses TRBV18 and TRBJ2-3; D unresolved. V was clipped by 3 bases and J by 14 bases, with 21 bases between them. The CDR3 loop spans 14 amino acids. Looked up from germline, CDR1 is KGHSH and CDR2 is LQKENI. DNA of the CDR3: TGTGCCAGCTCACCTCTGGGGTTGCACAGATACGCGTATTTT. This gives the protein CASSPLGLHRYAYF.